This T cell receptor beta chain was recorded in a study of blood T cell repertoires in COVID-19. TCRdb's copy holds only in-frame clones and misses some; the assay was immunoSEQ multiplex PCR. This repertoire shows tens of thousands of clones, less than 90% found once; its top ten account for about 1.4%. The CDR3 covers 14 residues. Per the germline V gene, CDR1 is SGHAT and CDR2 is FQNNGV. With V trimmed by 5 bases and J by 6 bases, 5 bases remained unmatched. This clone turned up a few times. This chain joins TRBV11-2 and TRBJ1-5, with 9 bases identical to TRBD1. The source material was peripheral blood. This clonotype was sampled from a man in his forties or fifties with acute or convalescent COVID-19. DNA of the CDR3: TGTGCCAGCAGCCCAGGGGACAGGGTTCAGCCCCAGCATTTT. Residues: CASSPGDRVQPQHF.